These 16 T cell receptor beta chains came from one sample sequenced in a study of T cells in Graves' hyperthyroidism and ophthalmopathy. From RNA transcripts, TCR beta CDR3 regions were amplified. HTBI primers were used for first-round RT-PCR of the TCR CDR3. TCRdb analysed the multiplex PCR reads with MiXCR anew, one entry per CDR3 protein. The table has fewer than 750,000 distinct CDR3 sequences, about 45% seen once. Sequencing was done on a sample of peripheral blood or thyroid tissue (not recorded which). The receptors here all came from a woman aged 18-35 years with Graves' hyperthyroidism.

Ten or more counts support this clonotype. V usage is TRBV7-9 and J usage is TRBJ2-7, with 7 bases identical to TRBD2. CDR3 length equals 16 residues. Germline loops: CDR1 SEHNR, CDR2 FQNEAQ (reference sequence). With V trimmed by 4 bases and J by 6 bases, 15 bases remained unmatched. CDR3 sequence (DNA): TGTGCCAGCAGCTCGATTAAGGGCGGGAGAAAGTTCGAGCAGTACTTC. Protein sequence: CASSSIKGGRKFEQYF. The full variable domain, completed using reference TRBV7-9 and TRBJ2-7, is DTGVSQNPRHKITKRGQNVTFRCDPISEHNRLYWYRQTLGQGPEFLTYFQNEAQLEKSRLLSDRFSAERPKGSFSTLEIQRTEQGDSAMYLCASSSIKGGRKFEQYFGPGTRLTVT.

This clonotype was seen a few times. The genes are TRBV25-1 and TRBJ2-1; 13 nucleotides align to TRBD2. V trimming: 1 base; J trimming: 4 bases; junction bases outside the gene matches: 4. CDR1 and CDR2 (germline): MGHDK, SYGVNS. The CDR3 runs to 17 residues. The CDR3 sequence: CASSEFSLAGGYNEQFF. The CDR3 bases are TGTGCCAGCAGTGAATTCTCACTAGCGGGAGGGTACAATGAGCAGTTCTTC.

This clonotype was seen many times. This chain links TRBV7-9 with TRBJ2-7; no clear D. V lost 5 bases and J 2 bases, leaving 13 bases between the germline ends. The germline gives CDR1 SEHNR, CDR2 FQNEAQ (reference sequence). The length of the CDR3 is 14 residues. The CDR3 loop reads CASSPRTVTYEQYF. Here the CDR3 DNA reads TGTGCCAGCAGCCCCCGGACGGTTACCTACGAGCAGTACTTC.

This chain connects TRBV12-3 or TRBV12-4 to TRBJ1-3, with 7 bases aligning to TRBD1. This CDR3 spans 16 amino acids. After removal of 6 bases from V and 3 bases from J, the junction contained 11 bases not matched to a gene. CDR3: CASRPDREQDGNTIYF. The CDR3 nucleotides read TGTGCCAGCAGACCCGACAGGGAGCAAGATGGAAACACCATATATTTT.

The CDR3 is CASSSSPGSYEQYF. Here the CDR3 DNA reads TGTGCCAGCAGCTCATCGCCAGGGTCCTACGAGCAGTACTTC. The chain uses TRBV5-4 and TRBJ2-7, with TRBD1 as a possible D gene (5 bases). Looked up from germline, CDR1 is SGHNT and CDR2 is YYREEE (reference sequence). V lost 3 bases and J lost 1, with 11 bases in between. The CDR3 is 14 amino acids.

This clonotype was observed once. Sequence at one end of the junction differs from germline and may be a read error. The chain uses TRBV18 and TRBJ2-5, with D hard to call. Germline V CDR1 and CDR2: KGHSH, LQKENI. The CDR3 length is 13 residues. The CDR3 nucleotides are TGTGTCAGCTCACCACAAACGGAGAGGACCCAGTACTTC. Its protein product is CVSSPQTERTQYF.

This clonotype was seen ten or more times. The CDR3 bases are TGTGCCAGCAGCACCACAGGGGTTGGTGAAAAACTGTTTTTT. Translating gives CASSTTGVGEKLFF. The chain employs TRBV12-3 or TRBV12-4 and TRBJ1-4; 7 bases are a match to TRBD1. J was trimmed by 7 bases and V by 6 bases; bases with no gene match: 8. The CDR3 covers 14 residues.

This clonotype was detected ten times or more. CDR3 loop: CASSLPQTGLAFF. The CDR3 nucleotides are TGTGCCAGCAGTCTACCCCAGACAGGTCTAGCTTTCTTT. This chain connects TRBV28 to TRBJ1-1, with D possibly being TRBD1 (6 bases). The CDR3 is 13 amino acids. The germline gives CDR1 MDHEN, CDR2 SYDVKM. Trimming took off 5 bases at V and 10 bases at J, with 17 bases between the two ends.

This chain connects TRBV2 to TRBJ2-5, with D unclear. The ends were cut back, 11 bases at V and 5 bases at J, with 9 bases in the middle. Per germline, CDR1 SNHLY and CDR2 FYNNEI. The CDR3 spans 10 residues. The DNA of the CDR3 is TGTGCCTTCGCCTCGGAGACCCAGTACTTC. Amino acid sequence: CAFASETQYF.

This clonotype was found many times. This chain joins TRBV5-4 and TRBJ2-2; D remains ambiguous. V lost 2 bases and J 7 bases, leaving 9 bases between the germline ends. CDR3 length equals 13 residues. CDR1 SGHNT and CDR2 YYREEE come from the germline V gene (reference sequence). DNA of the CDR3: TGTGCCAGCAGCTTCCCTAGTATCGGGGAGCTGTTTTTT. Its translation is CASSFPSIGELFF.

This clonotype was observed at least ten times. CDR3 in DNA: TGTGCCAGCAGGATTAGCGGGAGCTTCTACGAGCAGTACTTC. Translation: CASRISGSFYEQYF. The chain joins TRBV6-6 to TRBJ2-7; 9 bases are shared with TRBD2. The length of the CDR3 is 14 residues. Germline V gene data show CDR1 as MNHNY and CDR2 as SVGAGI (reference sequence). V shed 6 bases and J 3 bases; nucleotides not matched to a gene: 6.

The chain uses TRBV15 and TRBJ1-5, with unresolved D. This CDR3 region has 14 residues. V dropped 5 bases and J dropped 3 bases, with 11 bases sitting between them. CDR1 and CDR2 from the germline V gene are LNHNV and YYDKDF (reference sequence). CDR3 DNA sequence: TGTGCCACCAGCGTAAGCGGGATCAATCAGCCCCAGCATTTT. It yields the protein CATSVSGINQPQHF.

The chain recombines TRBV20-1 with TRBJ1-2; possibly TRBD1 for D (5 bases). Germline V gene sequence: CDR1 DFQATT, CDR2 SNEGSKA (reference sequence). V was trimmed by 5 bases and J by 7 bases, leaving 23 bases between them. CDR3 length equals 15 residues. CDR3 DNA: TGCAGTGCTGAGCGGCGGGAGGGACGGTTGTTTGGCTACACCTTC. Protein product: CSAERREGRLFGYTF.

The chain uses TRBV3-1 and TRBJ1-1; D possibly corresponds to TRBD1 (6 bases). This CDR3 contains 14 residues. V gave up 0 bases and J gave up 5 bases, with 10 bases separating them. Germline CDR1 and CDR2: LGHDT and YNNKEL (reference sequence). The CDR3 coding sequence is TGTGCCAGCAGCCAAGATCAACAGGGAACTGAAGCTTTCTTT. Protein sequence: CASSQDQQGTEAFF.

The chain joins TRBV27 to TRBJ1-2, with 9 bases fitting TRBD1. Germline assignment: CDR1 MNHEY and CDR2 SMNVEV (reference sequence). V was pared by 6 bases and J by 4 bases, with 6 bases of the junction left unmatched. The CDR3 runs to 14 residues. CDR3 sequence reads: CASRGTGQGYGYTF. The CDR3 DNA is TGTGCCAGCAGGGGGACAGGGCAGGGCTATGGCTACACCTTC.

This clonotype has just a few counts. A junction boundary mismatches the germline segment, possibly from a read error. CDR3 nucleotide sequence: TGTGCCAGCACCTTAGGGTATGAGCAGTTCTTC. Its protein is CASTLGYEQFF. The gene calls are TRBV7-2 and TRBJ2-7, with D hard to call. The DNA end is a closer match to TRBJ2-1, so the J assignment may be wrong. The CDR3 is 11 amino acids. Looked up from germline, CDR1 is SGHTA and CDR2 is FQGNSA.